What follows are 11 T cell receptor beta chains derived from one specimen sequenced in a study of post-analysis software for immune sequencing data. Study-wide points: Patients carried four or five TRBV segments more frequently than controls did, and TRBV5-6, TRBV5-1 and TRBV20-1 were among them.

Their antigens are not known. Prepared libraries of TCR beta cDNA carried unique molecular identifiers. Each CDR3 protein is one row after TCRdb ran MiXCR on the PCR reads. The sample records around 440,000 distinct CDR3 sequences, around 40% being singletons. The material sequenced was blood. The receptors stem from a girl aged 5 to 17 with multiple sclerosis.

The V call is TRBV9, the J call TRBJ2-1, with a possible D match to TRBD2 (7 bases). Germline assignment: CDR1 SGDLS and CDR2 YYNGEE. This CDR3 is 15 amino acids long. V lost 7 bases, J lost 4 bases, and 18 bases lay in between. For the CDR3, the DNA is TGTGCCAGCTCCTCAGGGCGGGGGCCTTACAATGAGCAGTTCTTC. Protein sequence: CASSSGRGPYNEQFF. Together with reference TRBV9 and TRBJ2-1, the CDR3 gives the full variable domain: DSGVTQTPKHLITATGQRVTLRCSPRSGDLSVYWYQQSLDQGLQFLIQYYNGEERAKGNILERFSAQQFPDLHSELNLSSLELGDSALYFCASSSGRGPYNEQFFGPGTRLTVL.

This clonotype occurred many times. The chain couples TRBV25-1 to TRBJ2-1; 8 positions match TRBD2. V trimming: 5 bases; J trimming: 2 bases; junction bases outside the gene matches: 8. The CDR3 runs 16 residues. Germline V gene data show CDR1 as MGHDK and CDR2 as SYGVNS. In DNA, the CDR3 is TGTGCCAGCAGTCTCCAGGGACTAGACCCCTACAATGAGCAGTTCTTC. Translated, it gives CASSLQGLDPYNEQFF.

In DNA form, the CDR3 reads TGCAGCGTTGGCGTCCAGAATAATTCACCCCTCCACTTT. This codes for CSVGVQNNSPLHF. The V gene is TRBV29-1, the J gene TRBJ1-6; D call uncertain. CDR3 size: 13 residues. The V end was cut by 4 bases, the J end by 5 bases, with 9 bases between. Germline-derived CDR1 and CDR2 are SQVTM and ANQGSEA. The variable domain in full, with the rest retrieved from reference TRBV29-1 and TRBJ1-6, is SAVISQKPSRDICQRGTSLTIQCQVDSQVTMMFWYRQQPGQSLTLIATANQGSEATYESGFVIDKFPISRPNLTFSTLTVSNMSPEDSSIYLCSVGVQNNSPLHFGNGTRLTVT.

Comments on this clonotype: The junction shows a germline mismatch at one end, possibly a read error. The CDR3 spells CSARLLNRVAGANVRTF. For the CDR3, the DNA is TGCAGTGCTCGCTTACTAAATCGGGTGGCAGGGGCCAACGTCCGGACTTTC. The rearrangement uses TRBV20-1 and TRBJ2-6; D is possibly TRBD1 (6 bases). This CDR3 region has 17 residues. From germline, CDR1 is DFQATT and CDR2 SNEGSKA (reference sequence).

The chain couples TRBV20-1 to TRBJ2-4; the match to TRBD2 covers 12 bases. The end of the DNA fits TRBJ2-7 better, so the J call may be wrong. The CDR3 spans 15 residues. The germline V gene encodes CDR1 DFQATT and CDR2 SNEGSKA (reference sequence). The CDR3 DNA reads as TGCAGTGCTAGATCGACTAGCGGGAGAGTTTACGAGCAGTACTTC. Translated, it gives CSARSTSGRVYEQYF.

This chain links TRBV28 with TRBJ2-7, with 8 bases fitting TRBD1. Germline-derived CDR1 and CDR2 are MDHEN and SYDVKM. J gave up 3 bases and V 6 bases, and 7 bases lay outside the gene matches. This CDR3 region has 14 residues. The CDR3 DNA reads TGTGCCAGCAGGTCAGGGGGCGCCGGCTACGAGCAGTACTTC. This codes for CASRSGGAGYEQYF.

The chain uses TRBV6-2 or TRBV6-3 and TRBJ2-1, with D maybe TRBD2 (6 bases). With the DNA end fitting TRBJ2-7 better, the J assignment may be wrong. This CDR3 is built from 15 residues. Looked up from germline, CDR1 is MNHEY and CDR2 is SVGEGT. CDR3 in DNA: TGTGCCAGCAGTGTTATAGCGGTCTTCTACAATGAGCAGTACTTC. Its protein product is CASSVIAVFYNEQYF.

The V and J genes are TRBV5-1 and TRBJ2-2; D perhaps matches TRBD1 (6 bases). The V gene's germline CDR1 is SGHRS and CDR2 YFSETQ. The CDR3 covers 15 residues. V was trimmed by 4 bases and J by 0 bases, leaving 10 bases between them. The CDR3 here is CASSGQLSNTGELFF. Written as DNA, the CDR3 is TGCGCCAGCAGCGGACAGCTATCGAACACCGGGGAGCTGTTTTTT.

This clonotype was picked up a small number of times. V and J are TRBV10-3 and TRBJ1-5; 7 bases map to TRBD1. The junction had 6 bases not matched to a gene; V was cut back by 5 bases and J by 2 bases. CDR1 and CDR2 from the germline V gene are ENHRY and SYGVKD. CDR3 length: 15 amino acids. CDR3 bases: TGTGCCATCAGTCAGGACAGGTTGGGCAATCAGCCCCAGCATTTT. Translated, it gives CAISQDRLGNQPQHF.

The chain has TRBV19 and TRBJ2-3; unclear D gene. Looked up from germline, CDR1 is LNHDA and CDR2 is SQIVND (reference sequence). Deletions cut 6 bases from V and 0 bases from J, with 10 bases between. CDR3 length: 14 amino acids. CDR3: CASRVGTSTDTQYF. DNA for the CDR3: TGTGCCAGTAGGGTGGGCACTAGCACAGATACGCAGTATTTT.

V is TRBV11-2 and J is TRBJ2-5; 11 positions match TRBD2. The DNA matches TRBJ2-7 better at its end, which makes the J call doubtful. CDR1 and CDR2 from the germline V gene are SGHAT and FQNNGV. The CDR3 loop spans 15 amino acids. This chain's CDR3 is CASSLTSGGIYEQYF. Written as DNA, the CDR3 is TGTGCCAGCAGCCTAACTAGCGGGGGTATATACGAGCAGTACTTC.